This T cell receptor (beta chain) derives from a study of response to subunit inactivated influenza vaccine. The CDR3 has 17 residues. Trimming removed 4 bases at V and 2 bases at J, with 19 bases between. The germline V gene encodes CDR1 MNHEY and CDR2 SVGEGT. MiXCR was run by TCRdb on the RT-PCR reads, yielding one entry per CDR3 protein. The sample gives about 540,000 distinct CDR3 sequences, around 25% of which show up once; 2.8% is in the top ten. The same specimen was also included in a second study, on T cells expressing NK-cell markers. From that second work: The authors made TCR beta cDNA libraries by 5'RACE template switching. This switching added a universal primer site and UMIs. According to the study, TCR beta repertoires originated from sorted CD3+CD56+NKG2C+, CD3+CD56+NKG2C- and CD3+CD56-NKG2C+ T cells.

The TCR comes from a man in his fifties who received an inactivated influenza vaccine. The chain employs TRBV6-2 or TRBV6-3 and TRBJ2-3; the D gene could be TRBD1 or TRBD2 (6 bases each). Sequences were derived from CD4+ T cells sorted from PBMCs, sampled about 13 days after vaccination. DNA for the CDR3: TGTGCCAGCAGTTCCCCCCGCGGGGACAAGGCCACAGATACGCAGTATTTT. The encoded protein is CASSSPRGDKATDTQYF.